This T cell receptor (beta chain) is drawn from a study of shared clonotypes between healthy human individuals. V lost 3 bases and J lost 5, with 14 bases in between. The germline V gene encodes CDR1 SGDLS and CDR2 YYNGEE. This CDR3 has 14 residues. In the naive CD8 group, cells lacked CD45RO and were positively selected for CCR7, so terminally differentiated effector memory CD45RA+ cells were left out. Deep-level settings were used for running the assay. TCRdb's table, derived via immunoSEQ multiplex PCR, lists solely in-frame clones and lacks some. The data contain 800,000 to 950,000 clones, 96% of them singletons.

Sequencing input: naive CD8+ T cells sorted from blood. This TCR was sampled from a man aged 30-40 years in good health. V usage is TRBV9 and J usage is TRBJ2-5; possible D gene TRBD1, 6 bases. CDR3 bases: TGTGCCAGCAGCGGAGGACAGTCCGGGGAGACCCAGTACTTC. It codes for CASSGGQSGETQYF.